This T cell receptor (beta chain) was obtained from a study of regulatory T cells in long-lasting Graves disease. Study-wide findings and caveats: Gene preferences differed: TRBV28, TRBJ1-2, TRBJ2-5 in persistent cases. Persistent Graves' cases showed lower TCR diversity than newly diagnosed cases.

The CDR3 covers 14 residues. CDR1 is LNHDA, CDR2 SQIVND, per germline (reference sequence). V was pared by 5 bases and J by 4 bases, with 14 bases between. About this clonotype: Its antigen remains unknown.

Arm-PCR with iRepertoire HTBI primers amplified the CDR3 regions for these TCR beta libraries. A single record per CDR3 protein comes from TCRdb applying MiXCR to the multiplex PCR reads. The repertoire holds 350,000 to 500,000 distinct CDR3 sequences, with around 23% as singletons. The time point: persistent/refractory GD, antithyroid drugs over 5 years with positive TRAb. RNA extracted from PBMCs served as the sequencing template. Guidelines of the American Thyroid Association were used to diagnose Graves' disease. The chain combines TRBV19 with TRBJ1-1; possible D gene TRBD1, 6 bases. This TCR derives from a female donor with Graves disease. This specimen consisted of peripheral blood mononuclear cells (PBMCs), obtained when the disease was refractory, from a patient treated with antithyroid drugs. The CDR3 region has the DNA TGTGCCAGTAGTGCCCAGGGGATTATCACTGAAGCTTTCTTT. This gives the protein CASSAQGIITEAFF.